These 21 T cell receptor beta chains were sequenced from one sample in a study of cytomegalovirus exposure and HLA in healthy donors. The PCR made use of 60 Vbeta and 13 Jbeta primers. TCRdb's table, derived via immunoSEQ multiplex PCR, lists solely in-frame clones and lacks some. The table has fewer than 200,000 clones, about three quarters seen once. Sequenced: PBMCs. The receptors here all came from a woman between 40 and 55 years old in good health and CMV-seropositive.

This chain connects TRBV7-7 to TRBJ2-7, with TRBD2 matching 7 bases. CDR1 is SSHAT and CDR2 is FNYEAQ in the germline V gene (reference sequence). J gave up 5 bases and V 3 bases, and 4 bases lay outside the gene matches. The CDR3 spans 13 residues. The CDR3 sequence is CASSFSGGNEQYF. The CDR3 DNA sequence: TGTGCCAGCAGCTTCTCGGGAGGTAACGAGCAGTACTTC.

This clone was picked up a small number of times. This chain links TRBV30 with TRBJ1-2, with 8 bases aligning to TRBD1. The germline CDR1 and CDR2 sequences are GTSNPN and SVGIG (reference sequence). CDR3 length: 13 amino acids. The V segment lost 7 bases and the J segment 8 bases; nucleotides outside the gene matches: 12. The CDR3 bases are TGTGCCTTCCCACCCAGACAGGGGTCGGGCTACACCTTC. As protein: CAFPPRQGSGYTF.

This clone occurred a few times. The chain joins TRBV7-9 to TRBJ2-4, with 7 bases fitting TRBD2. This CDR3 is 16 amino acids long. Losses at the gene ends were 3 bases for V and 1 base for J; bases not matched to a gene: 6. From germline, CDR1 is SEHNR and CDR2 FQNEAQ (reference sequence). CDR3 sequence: CASSFGGSAAKNIQYF. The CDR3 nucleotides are TGTGCCAGCAGCTTCGGGGGGAGCGCGGCCAAAAACATTCAGTACTTC. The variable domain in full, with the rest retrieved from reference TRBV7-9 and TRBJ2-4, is DTGVSQNPRHKITKRGQNVTFRCDPISEHNRLYWYRQTLGQGPEFLTYFQNEAQLEKSRLLSDRFSAERPKGSFSTLEIQRTEQGDSAMYLCASSFGGSAAKNIQYFGAGTRLSVL.

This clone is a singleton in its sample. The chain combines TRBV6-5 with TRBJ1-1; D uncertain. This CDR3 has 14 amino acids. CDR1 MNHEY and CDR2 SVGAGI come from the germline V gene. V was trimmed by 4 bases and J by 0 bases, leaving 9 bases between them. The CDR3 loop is CASSSGVLNTEAFF. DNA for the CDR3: TGTGCCAGCAGTTCCGGGGTGCTGAACACTGAAGCTTTCTTT.

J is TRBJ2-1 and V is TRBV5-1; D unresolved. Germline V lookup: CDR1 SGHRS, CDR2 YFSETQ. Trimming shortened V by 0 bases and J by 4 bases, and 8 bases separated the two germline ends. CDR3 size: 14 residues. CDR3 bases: TGCGCCAGCAGCTTGGGGGCAATATACAATGAGCAGTTCTTC. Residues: CASSLGAIYNEQFF.

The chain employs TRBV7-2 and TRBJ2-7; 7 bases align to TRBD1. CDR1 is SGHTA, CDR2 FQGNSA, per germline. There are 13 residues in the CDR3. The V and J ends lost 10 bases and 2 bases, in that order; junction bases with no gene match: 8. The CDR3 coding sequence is TGTGCCACCTCAGGGGACAGCGCCTACGAGCAGTACTTC. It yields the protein CATSGDSAYEQYF.

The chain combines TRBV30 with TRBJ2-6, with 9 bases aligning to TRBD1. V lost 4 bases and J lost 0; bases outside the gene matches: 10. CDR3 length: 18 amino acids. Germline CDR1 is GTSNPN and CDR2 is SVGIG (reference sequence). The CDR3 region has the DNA TGTGCCTGGACCACTGGGGGACAGGGACCCTCTGGGGCCAACGTCCTGACTTTC. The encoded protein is CAWTTGGQGPSGANVLTF. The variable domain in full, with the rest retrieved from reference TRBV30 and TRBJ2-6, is SQTIHQWPATLVQPVGSPLSLECTVEGTSNPNLYWYRQAAGRGLQLLFYSVGIGQISSEVPQNLSASRPQDRQFILSSKKLLLSDSGFYLCAWTTGGQGPSGANVLTFGAGSRLTVL.

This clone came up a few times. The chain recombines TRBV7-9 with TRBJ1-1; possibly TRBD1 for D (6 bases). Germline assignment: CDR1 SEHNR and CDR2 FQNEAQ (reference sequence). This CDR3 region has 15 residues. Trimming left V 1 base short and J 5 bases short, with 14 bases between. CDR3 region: CASSLGRTVGTEAFF. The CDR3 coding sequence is TGTGCCAGCAGCTTAGGGCGGACAGTGGGAACTGAAGCTTTCTTT.

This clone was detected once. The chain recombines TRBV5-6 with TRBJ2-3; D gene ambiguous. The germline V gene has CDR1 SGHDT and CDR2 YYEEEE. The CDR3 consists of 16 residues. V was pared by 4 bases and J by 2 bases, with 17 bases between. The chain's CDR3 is CASSLNTLVYTDTQYF. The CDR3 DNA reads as TGTGCCAGCAGCCTAAATACTTTAGTTTACACAGATACGCAGTATTTT.

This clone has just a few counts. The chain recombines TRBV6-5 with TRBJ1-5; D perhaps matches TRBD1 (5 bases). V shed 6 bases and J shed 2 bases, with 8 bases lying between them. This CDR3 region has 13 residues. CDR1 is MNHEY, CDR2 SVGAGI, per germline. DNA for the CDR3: TGTGCCAGCAGGTGGGGGGGCAATCAGCCCCAGCATTTT. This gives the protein CASRWGGNQPQHF.

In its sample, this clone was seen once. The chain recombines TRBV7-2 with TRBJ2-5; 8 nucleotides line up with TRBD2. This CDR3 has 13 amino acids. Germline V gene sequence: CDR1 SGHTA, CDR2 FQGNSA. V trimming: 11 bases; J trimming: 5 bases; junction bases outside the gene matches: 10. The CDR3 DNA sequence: TGTGCCGGGGCTGAGCGGGAGATGGAGACCCAGTACTTC. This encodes CAGAEREMETQYF. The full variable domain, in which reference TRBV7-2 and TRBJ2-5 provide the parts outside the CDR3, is GAGVSQSPSNKVTEKGKDVELRCDPISGHTALYWYRQSLGQGLEFLIYFQGNSAPDKSGLPSDRFSAERTGGSVSTLTIQRTQQEDSAVYLCAGAEREMETQYFGPGTRLLVL.

CDR3 sequence (DNA): TGCGCCAGCAGCTTGGCCGGGACAGGCTTTGGAAACACCATATATTTT. It codes for CASSLAGTGFGNTIYF. The rearrangement links TRBV5-1 to TRBJ1-3; 8 nucleotides line up with TRBD1. V lost 0 bases, J lost 3 bases, and 5 bases stayed unmatched. This CDR3 has 16 amino acids. Germline V gene sequence: CDR1 SGHRS, CDR2 YFSETQ.

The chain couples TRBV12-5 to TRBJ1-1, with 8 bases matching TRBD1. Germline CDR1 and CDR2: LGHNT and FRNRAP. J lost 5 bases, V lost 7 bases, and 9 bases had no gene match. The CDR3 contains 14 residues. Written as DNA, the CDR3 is TGTGCTAGTGCTCCCCAGGGGGCCTGGACTGAAGCTTTCTTT. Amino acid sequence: CASAPQGAWTEAFF.

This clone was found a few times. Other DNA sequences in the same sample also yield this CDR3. The CDR3 coding sequence is TGTGCCAGCAGTTCGGACAGGGTTGGAAACACCATATATTTT. Translation gives CASSSDRVGNTIYF. V usage is TRBV6-5 and J usage is TRBJ1-3, with 8 bases lining up with TRBD1. Germline CDR1 reads MNHEY; CDR2 reads SVGAGI. J lost 3 bases, V lost 4 bases, and 2 bases had no gene match. The CDR3 spans 14 residues.

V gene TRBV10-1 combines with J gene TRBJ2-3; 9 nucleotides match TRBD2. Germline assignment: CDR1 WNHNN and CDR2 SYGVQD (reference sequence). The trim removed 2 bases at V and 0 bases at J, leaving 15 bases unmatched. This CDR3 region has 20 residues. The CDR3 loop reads CASSETRRASGAFSTDTQYF. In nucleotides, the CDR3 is TGCGCCAGCAGTGAGACCCGTCGAGCTAGCGGGGCGTTTAGCACAGATACGCAGTATTTT.

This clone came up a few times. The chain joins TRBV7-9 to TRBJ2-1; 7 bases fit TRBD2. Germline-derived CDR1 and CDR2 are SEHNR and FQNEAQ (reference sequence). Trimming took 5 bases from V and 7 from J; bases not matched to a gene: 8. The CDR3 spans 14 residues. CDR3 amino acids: CASSTPRGRNEQFF. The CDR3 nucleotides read TGTGCCAGCAGCACGCCGCGGGGGAGAAATGAGCAGTTCTTC. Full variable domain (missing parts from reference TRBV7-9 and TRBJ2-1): DTGVSQNPRHKITKRGQNVTFRCDPISEHNRLYWYRQTLGQGPEFLTYFQNEAQLEKSRLLSDRFSAERPKGSFSTLEIQRTEQGDSAMYLCASSTPRGRNEQFFGPGTRLTVL.

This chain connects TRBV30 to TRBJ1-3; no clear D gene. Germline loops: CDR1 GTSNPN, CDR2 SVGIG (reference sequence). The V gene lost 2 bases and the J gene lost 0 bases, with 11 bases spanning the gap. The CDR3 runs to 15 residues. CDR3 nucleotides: TGTGCCTGGAGTCCGCAGGCCTCCTCTGGAAACACCATATATTTT. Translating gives CAWSPQASSGNTIYF. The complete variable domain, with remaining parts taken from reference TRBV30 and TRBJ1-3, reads SQTIHQWPATLVQPVGSPLSLECTVEGTSNPNLYWYRQAAGRGLQLLFYSVGIGQISSEVPQNLSASRPQDRQFILSSKKLLLSDSGFYLCAWSPQASSGNTIYFGEGSWLTVV.

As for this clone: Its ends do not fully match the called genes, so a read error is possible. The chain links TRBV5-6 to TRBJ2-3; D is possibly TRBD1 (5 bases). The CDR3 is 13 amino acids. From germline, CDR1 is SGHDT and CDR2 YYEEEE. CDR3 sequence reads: CASSLNGKFAGNF. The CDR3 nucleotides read TGTGCCAGCAGCTTGAACGGCAAATTCGCAGGGAATTTT.

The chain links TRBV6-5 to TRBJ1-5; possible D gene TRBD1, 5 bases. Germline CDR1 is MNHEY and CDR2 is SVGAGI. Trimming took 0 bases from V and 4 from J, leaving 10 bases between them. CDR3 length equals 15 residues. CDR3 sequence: CASSYSGRGNQPQHF. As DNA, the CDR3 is TGTGCCAGCAGTTACTCGGGGCGGGGGAATCAGCCCCAGCATTTT.

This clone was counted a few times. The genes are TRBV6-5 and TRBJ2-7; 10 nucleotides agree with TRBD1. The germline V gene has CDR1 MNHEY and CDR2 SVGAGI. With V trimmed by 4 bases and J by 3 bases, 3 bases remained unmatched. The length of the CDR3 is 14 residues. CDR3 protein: CASSSGQGSYEQYF. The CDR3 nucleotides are TGTGCCAGCAGTTCGGGACAGGGGAGCTACGAGCAGTACTTC.

The CDR3 spells CASSSYSGTSGDEQFF. In nucleotides, the CDR3 is TGCGCCAGCAGCTCTTACTCCGGGACTAGCGGGGATGAGCAGTTCTTC. This sequence joins TRBV5-1 and TRBJ2-1; TRBD2 aligns across 13 bases. V was pared by 3 bases and J by 8 bases, with 8 bases of the junction left unmatched. The CDR3 is 16 amino acids. Per germline, CDR1 SGHRS and CDR2 YFSETQ.